This T cell receptor (beta chain) was captured in a study of blood T cell repertoires in COVID-19. About the study: Acute and convalescent COVID-19 samples came from the United States, Italy and Spain. The analysed material was cDNA or gDNA that came from T cells, B-cell-depleted T cells, or PBMCs.

In the original analysis: Estimated nucleated cell counts came from reference gene primer amplification. The method was immunoSEQ multiplex PCR; TCRdb's version includes in-frame clones alone and lacks a portion of them. V, J and clone size are those of that table, while D and trimming were read from the DNA. The sample lists over 55,000 clones, roughly 85% occurring once. Deletions cut 6 bases from V and 7 bases from J, with 6 bases between. The CDR3 covers 11 residues. The source of this sequence is a human donor in a cohort sampled during active COVID-19. The source material was peripheral blood. This rearrangement joins TRBV12-3 or TRBV12-4 to TRBJ1-4; D call uncertain. The CDR3 bases are TGTGCCAGCAGCCGAGGTGAAAAACTGTTTTTT. Its protein product is CASSRGEKLFF.